One and the same sample provided the 11 T cell receptor beta chains below, sequenced in a study of cytomegalovirus exposure and HLA in healthy donors. Primers included in the PCR were 60 Vbeta and 13 Jbeta primers. Measured with immunoSEQ multiplex PCR; TCRdb has only the in-frame clones, and not every one. The sample lists roughly 70,000 clones, 75% to 90% occurring once. The specimen sequenced was PBMCs. The receptors derive from a woman in her twenties or thirties in good health and CMV-seropositive.

The chain is built from TRBV11-2 and TRBJ1-3, with D hard to call. V was trimmed by 1 base and J by 2 bases, leaving 9 bases between them. This CDR3 is 15 amino acids long. The germline V gene has CDR1 SGHAT and CDR2 FQNNGV. CDR3 nucleotide sequence: TGTGCCAGCAGCTTAGTCAGCGGGGCTGGAAACACCATATATTTT. Translation gives CASSLVSGAGNTIYF.

The chain links TRBV11-2 to TRBJ2-5; D unresolved. The last part of the DNA fits TRBJ2-7 better; the J call may be wrong. The CDR3 runs 11 residues. Germline V gene data show CDR1 as SGHAT and CDR2 as FQNNGV. CDR3: CASSSAYEQYF. The DNA of the CDR3 is TGTGCCAGCAGCTCCGCCTACGAGCAGTACTTC.

The V gene is TRBV5-6, the J gene TRBJ1-4; 10 bases agree with TRBD1. Looked up from germline, CDR1 is SGHDT and CDR2 is YYEEEE. The CDR3 runs 17 residues. V shed 2 bases, J shed 7 bases, and the junction held 11 bases outside the gene matches. This chain's CDR3 is CASSLTGQGWESEKLFF. The CDR3 coding sequence is TGTGCCAGCAGCTTAACGGGACAGGGGTGGGAAAGTGAAAAACTGTTTTTT.

A remark on this clone: Compared with germline, one end of the junction differs, possibly owing to a read error. V and J are TRBV5-4 and TRBJ2-7; TRBD2 is a possible D gene (5 bases). Germline CDR1 reads SGHNT; CDR2 reads YYREEE (reference sequence). The CDR3 contains 13 residues. Here the CDR3 reads CAGSFSGAYEQYF. Here the CDR3 DNA reads TGTGCCGGCAGCTTCAGCGGAGCCTACGAGCAGTACTTC.

The chain links TRBV27 to TRBJ2-5; 8 bases are a match to TRBD2. The end of the DNA is better explained by TRBJ2-7, so the J call may be wrong. The CDR3 has 14 residues. CDR1 is MNHEY, CDR2 SMNVEV, per germline (reference sequence). CDR3 amino acids: CASSLTGGPYEQYF. CDR3 nucleotide sequence: TGTGCCAGCAGTTTAACGGGAGGGCCATACGAGCAGTACTTC.

The V gene is TRBV5-4, the J gene TRBJ2-3; possibly TRBD2 for D (5 bases). Trimming pared 4 bases from V and 2 bases from J, leaving 14 bases between. CDR1 and CDR2 from the germline V gene are SGHNT and YYREEE (reference sequence). CDR3 length: 15 amino acids. Here the CDR3 DNA reads TGTGCCAGCAGCCCGACCAGCGGCCCCACAGATACGCAGTATTTT. This codes for CASSPTSGPTDTQYF. Full variable domain (rest looked up from reference TRBV5-4 and TRBJ2-3): ETGVTQSPTHLIKTRGQQVTLRCSSQSGHNTVSWYQQALGQGPQFIFQYYREEENGRGNFPPRFSGLQFPNYSSELNVNALELDDSALYLCASSPTSGPTDTQYFGPGTRLTVL.

The chain recombines TRBV5-5 with TRBJ2-2; TRBD1 aligns across 7 bases. The CDR3 consists of 16 residues. The ends lost 4 bases at V and 0 bases at J; junction bases unmatched: 6. Germline CDR1 SGHKS, CDR2 YYEKEE (reference sequence). The DNA of the CDR3 is TGTGCCAGCAGCATCCAACAGGGGACGAACACCGGGGAGCTGTTTTTT. It codes for CASSIQQGTNTGELFF.

A remark on this clone: Distinct nucleotide sequences in the sample also encode this CDR3. The chain is built from TRBV18 and TRBJ2-7; 8 positions match TRBD1. V dropped 2 bases and J dropped 2; count of bases not matched to a gene: 2. Germline V gene data show CDR1 as KGHSH and CDR2 as LQKENI. This CDR3 is 14 amino acids long. In DNA, the CDR3 is TGTGCCAGCTCACCAGGGACAGGAGCCTACGAGCAGTACTTC. This codes for CASSPGTGAYEQYF.

The chain has TRBV19 and TRBJ2-1; 14 nucleotides match TRBD2. This CDR3 has 15 amino acids. In germline, CDR1 is LNHDA, CDR2 SQIVND (reference sequence). V trimming: 6 bases; J trimming: 8 bases; junction bases outside the gene matches: 6. The CDR3 DNA is TGTGCCAGTAGCCTAAAGACTAGCGGGAGGGATGAGCAGTTCTTC. Translated: CASSLKTSGRDEQFF.

J is TRBJ2-3 and V is TRBV2; 12 positions agree with TRBD2. In germline, CDR1 is SNHLY, CDR2 FYNNEI. The CDR3 contains 15 residues. V gave up 8 bases and J gave up 4 bases; unmatched junction bases: 7. CDR3 region: CASSRTSGMADTQYF. DNA of the CDR3: TGTGCCAGCTCAAGGACTAGCGGGATGGCAGATACGCAGTATTTT.

DNA for the CDR3: TGCGCCAGCAGCCAGCGGGAGACCACTGGGGAGCTGTTTTTT. It specifies CASSQRETTGELFF. This chain connects TRBV4-1 to TRBJ2-2, with 7 bases fitting TRBD2. The J segment lost 8 bases and the V segment lost 3 bases, leaving 6 bases of the junction unmatched. The CDR3 has 14 residues. Germline CDR1 and CDR2: MGHRA and YSYEKL.